This T cell receptor (beta chain) was captured in a study of T cell clones after liver transplantation. On the study more broadly: HCV positivity affected three of eight recipients; the rest lacked autoimmune or viral indications. Draws occurred before transplant, before withdrawal, and after complete or failed withdrawal.

As for this clone: Its target is not known.

Sequencing used immunoSEQ multiplex PCR; TCRdb keeps in-frame clones, though not all of them. Here the sample spans about 58,000 clones, about 70% being singletons. This CDR3 has 15 amino acids. Trimming took 2 bases from V and 3 from J, leaving 13 bases between them. Germline CDR1 is SGHRS and CDR2 is YFSETQ. Broader study findings: Graft donor-reactive T cells possibly entered the graft instead of undergoing deletion. Donor-reactive sequences fell more than third party-reactive ones, suggesting partial deletion.

This chain links TRBV5-1 with TRBJ2-3; D perhaps matches TRBD2 (6 bases). The specimen was CD4+ T cells from blood, collected at the approximately 16-month timepoint. The source of this sequence is a human patient who received a liver transplant. Some of these T cells may belong to the graft donor. In DNA, the CDR3 is TGCGCCAGCAGCTTACGGGAGCTAGGGACAGATACGCAGTATTTT. It translates to CASSLRELGTDTQYF.